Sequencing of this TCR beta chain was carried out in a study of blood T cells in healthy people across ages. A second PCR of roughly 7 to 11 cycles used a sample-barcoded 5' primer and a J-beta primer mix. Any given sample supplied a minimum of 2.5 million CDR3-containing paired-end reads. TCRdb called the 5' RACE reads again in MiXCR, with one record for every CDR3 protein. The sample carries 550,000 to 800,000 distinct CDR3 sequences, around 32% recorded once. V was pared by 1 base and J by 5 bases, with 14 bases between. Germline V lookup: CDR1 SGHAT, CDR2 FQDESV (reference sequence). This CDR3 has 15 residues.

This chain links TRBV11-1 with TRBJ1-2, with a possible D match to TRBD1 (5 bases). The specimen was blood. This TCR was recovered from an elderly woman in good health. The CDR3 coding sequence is TGTGCCAGCAGCTTAGGCGGGACTTCGATGTATGGCTACACCTTC. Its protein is CASSLGGTSMYGYTF.